The 22 T cell receptor beta chains listed next were all sequenced from one sample in a study of monozygotic twins with inflammatory bowel disease. TCRdb re-called the 5' RACE reads and shows each CDR3 protein once, DNA omitted. Here the sample table reports about 380,000 distinct CDR3 sequences. The sequenced sample was blood. The receptor source for this set is a human donor with ulcerative colitis or Crohn's disease, or a healthy co-twin of an affected twin (not recorded which).

The chain combines TRBV7-9 with TRBJ2-2; TCRdb's D gene call, TRBD1, goes unchecked for lack of DNA. This CDR3 spans 16 amino acids. CDR1 and CDR2 from the germline V gene are SEHNR and FQNEAQ (reference sequence). CDR3 amino acids: CASNPRPGGVTGELFF.

The rearrangement uses TRBV20-1 and TRBJ2-7; TCRdb proposes TRBD1, but this gene call is untestable without DNA. Germline values: CDR1 DFQATT, CDR2 SNEGSKA (reference sequence). CDR3 size: 15 residues. The CDR3 protein is CSATGARDGLYEQYF.

V and J are TRBV7-2 and TRBJ2-3; TCRdb designates TRBD1, a call that cannot be tested without DNA. Germline loops: CDR1 SGHTA, CDR2 FQGNSA. This CDR3 spans 13 amino acids. CDR3 region: CASSRQGSDTQYF. Full variable domain (outside the CDR3, taken from reference TRBV7-2 and TRBJ2-3): GAGVSQSPSNKVTEKGKDVELRCDPISGHTALYWYRQSLGQGLEFLIYFQGNSAPDKSGLPSDRFSAERTGGSVSTLTIQRTQQEDSAVYLCASSRQGSDTQYFGPGTRLTVL.

This rearrangement joins TRBV14 to TRBJ2-4; with no DNA, the TCRdb D assignment of TRBD1 cannot be verified. Germline V gene data show CDR1 as SGHDN and CDR2 as FVKESK. There are 16 residues in the CDR3. The CDR3 is CASSQFTGISKNIQYF.

The chain carries TRBV10-3 and TRBJ2-7; TCRdb returns TRBD1, unconfirmable since there is no DNA. Germline CDR1 ENHRY, CDR2 SYGVKD. CDR3 size: 15 residues. The chain's CDR3 is CAIREDRGSSYEQYF.

The chain combines TRBV27 with TRBJ2-2; there is no DNA to check the TCRdb D call of TRBD1. The CDR3 is 15 amino acids. Germline lookup yields CDR1 MNHEY and CDR2 SMNVEV (reference sequence). CDR3: CASTTGTGVAGELFF.

The chain recombines TRBV4-1 with TRBJ2-7; checking the TCRdb D call of TRBD1 is not possible without DNA. CDR1 and CDR2 (germline): MGHRA, YSYEKL. The CDR3 consists of 15 residues. CDR3 sequence: CASSQVAGTGREQYF.

This chain joins TRBV5-1 and TRBJ1-2; there is no DNA to check the TCRdb D call of TRBD1. CDR1 and CDR2 (germline): SGHRS, YFSETQ. The CDR3 runs 18 residues. CDR3 protein: CASSPAPLRDLISDGYTF.

The genes are TRBV3-1 and TRBJ1-2; TCRdb selects TRBD1, and the lack of DNA leaves this call unchecked. Germline V gene data show CDR1 as LGHDT and CDR2 as YNNKEL (reference sequence). The CDR3 length is 15 residues. CDR3 loop: CASSQLRHRGYGYTF.

The V and J genes are TRBV6-5 and TRBJ2-1; the TCRdb call, TRBD1, lacks DNA for checking. This CDR3 is 17 amino acids long. CDR1 and CDR2 from the germline V gene are MNHEY and SVGAGI. The chain's CDR3 is CASSYPRAGSTYNEQFF.

The chain couples TRBV7-9 to TRBJ2-1. This CDR3 region has 11 residues. Per germline, CDR1 SEHNR and CDR2 FQNEAQ (reference sequence). CDR3 in amino acids: CASSLEIEQFF.

The chain has TRBV5-1 and TRBJ2-3; lacking DNA, the TRBD2 call made by TCRdb goes unchecked. The CDR3 totals 14 residues. From germline, CDR1 is SGHRS and CDR2 YFSETQ. The CDR3 sequence is CASSSDSAGDTQYF.

This chain connects TRBV5-4 to TRBJ1-5. The CDR3 has 14 residues. Germline V CDR1 and CDR2: SGHNT, YYREEE (reference sequence). CDR3 sequence: CASSLAGYNQPQHF.

The genes are TRBV23-1 and TRBJ2-3; TCRdb selects TRBD2, and the lack of DNA leaves this call unchecked. TRBV23-1 is annotated as an ORF whose role is uncertain. CDR3 length: 19 amino acids. The CDR3 here is CASSQSKVAGATSTDTQYF.

V gene TRBV3-1 combines with J gene TRBJ2-2; without DNA, the TCRdb call of TRBD1 cannot be checked. Germline values: CDR1 LGHDT, CDR2 YNNKEL (reference sequence). This CDR3 is 16 amino acids long. The CDR3 sequence is CASSPPDRGFPGELFF.

The rearrangement joins TRBV6-5 to TRBJ1-5. The germline V gene encodes CDR1 MNHEY and CDR2 SVGAGI. The CDR3 extends over 13 amino acids. The CDR3 loop reads CASSYRPDQPQHF.

The J gene is TRBJ1-6, the V gene TRBV30; TCRdb proposes TRBD1, but this gene call is untestable without DNA. The CDR3 is 13 residues long. Per the germline V gene, CDR1 is GTSNPN and CDR2 is SVGIG (reference sequence). The CDR3 loop reads CAWSAGTTLPLHF.

The rearrangement links TRBV7-2 to TRBJ1-6; without DNA, the TCRdb call of TRBD1 cannot be checked. This CDR3 is 13 amino acids long. The germline V gene encodes CDR1 SGHTA and CDR2 FQGNSA. CDR3 in amino acids: CASSVRGNSPLHF.

This chain uses TRBV7-9 with TRBJ1-5; the D gene TCRdb calls, TRBD1, cannot be checked with no DNA. In germline, CDR1 is SEHNR, CDR2 FQNEAQ (reference sequence). CDR3 length: 15 amino acids. CDR3 sequence reads: CASSATSGGHQPQHF. Drawing the rest from reference TRBV7-9 and TRBJ1-5, the complete variable domain is DTGVSQNPRHKITKRGQNVTFRCDPISEHNRLYWYRQTLGQGPEFLTYFQNEAQLEKSRLLSDRFSAERPKGSFSTLEIQRTEQGDSAMYLCASSATSGGHQPQHFGDGTRLSIL.

The CDR3 sequence is CASSLKPSAGSYEQYF. This chain connects TRBV13 to TRBJ2-7; TCRdb designates TRBD2, a call that cannot be tested without DNA. CDR1 PRHDT and CDR2 FYEKMQ come from the germline V gene (reference sequence). The CDR3 has 16 residues. The variable domain in full, with the rest retrieved from reference TRBV13 and TRBJ2-7, is AAGVIQSPRHLIKEKRETATLKCYPIPRHDTVYWYQQGPGQDPQFLISFYEKMQSDKGSIPDRFSAQQFSDYHSELNMSSLELGDSALYFCASSLKPSAGSYEQYFGPGTRLTVT.

This chain uses TRBV20-1 with TRBJ2-4; TCRdb picks TRBD1, but there is no DNA to check that call. The CDR3 sequence is 14 residues long. Per germline, CDR1 DFQATT and CDR2 SNEGSKA (reference sequence). This CDR3 is CSARSDRAQNIQYF.

The chain carries TRBV5-1 and TRBJ2-3. CDR1 and CDR2 (germline): SGHRS, YFSETQ. CDR3 size: 13 residues. CDR3 in amino acids: CASSLASGDTQYF.